These T cell receptor beta chains were read from a single sample in a study of T cell responses to AZD1222 COVID-19 vaccine. Only in-frame clones appear in the TCRdb table, and some are missing; sequencing was by immunoSEQ multiplex PCR. The sample records over 150,000 clones, approximately 90% being singletons. Sequences were derived from peripheral blood, sampled on day 0 of AZD1222 vaccination. These receptors came from an adult in good health. CDR3s leave out the opening cysteine and the closing phenylalanine or tryptophan.

CDR3 protein: ASSDPTSGPLSGELF; V gene: TRBV7-8; J gene: TRBJ2-2
CDR3 protein: ASSEGSSPLH; V gene: TRBV6-1; J gene: TRBJ1-6
CDR3 protein: ASSIWAGGIESSYNEQF; V gene: TRBV19; J gene: TRBJ2-1
CDR3 protein: ASSFRESSYNEQF; V gene: TRBV7-2; J gene: TRBJ2-1
CDR3 protein: ASRPLGLAHSSHNEQF; V gene: TRBV2; J gene: TRBJ2-1
CDR3 protein: ASSRLYEQY; V gene: TRBV6-5; J gene: TRBJ2-7
CDR3 protein: ASSEGQFYEQY; V gene: TRBV6-1; J gene: TRBJ2-7
CDR3 protein: ASSPYGTGVYEQY; V gene: TRBV19; J gene: TRBJ2-7
CDR3 protein: ASSYESYSYEQY; V gene: TRBV6-5; J gene: TRBJ2-7
CDR3 protein: ASSVTSNYGYT; V gene: TRBV3-1/TRBV3-2; J gene: TRBJ1-2
CDR3 protein: ASRSPGAQETQY; V gene: TRBV7-9; J gene: TRBJ2-5
CDR3 protein: ASRATVDYGYT; V gene: TRBV28; J gene: TRBJ1-2
CDR3 protein: ASSLELGNTIY; V gene: TRBV5-1; J gene: TRBJ1-3
CDR3 protein: ASSTGLAGGPYEQY; V gene: TRBV5-1; J gene: TRBJ2-7
CDR3 protein: ASSPGAGGYGYT; V gene: TRBV5-1; J gene: TRBJ1-2
CDR3 protein: ASSLEGAAEAF; V gene: TRBV5-1; J gene: TRBJ1-1
CDR3 protein: ASSQDAGNYNEQF; V gene: TRBV4-1; J gene: TRBJ2-1
CDR3 protein: ASRPRLAGGRYEQY; V gene: TRBV28; J gene: TRBJ2-7
CDR3 protein: ASRVRNQPQH; V gene: TRBV19; J gene: TRBJ1-5
CDR3 protein: ASSQEGRSSTDTQY; V gene: TRBV3-1/TRBV3-2; J gene: TRBJ2-3
CDR3 protein: ASSLQGAGEKLF; V gene: TRBV4-2; J gene: TRBJ1-4
CDR3 protein: ASSDGGNYEQY; V gene: TRBV28; J gene: TRBJ2-7
CDR3 protein: ASSIFGATSRGGSSNQPQH; V gene: TRBV21-1; J gene: TRBJ1-5
CDR3 protein: ASSLQGINYGYT; V gene: TRBV5-8; J gene: TRBJ1-2
CDR3 protein: ASSQDPGGGGTEAF; V gene: TRBV4-1; J gene: TRBJ1-1
CDR3 protein: SVAQGPNTGELF; V gene: TRBV29-1; J gene: TRBJ2-2